These T cell receptor beta chains were read from a single sample in a study of identical twins. Via MiXCR, TCRdb re-called the 5' RACE reads, giving one row per CDR3 protein. This table has some 210,000 distinct CDR3 sequences, around 15% appearing once. This same sample was also part of a study on T cells expressing NK-cell markers.

The sample taken for sequencing was CD8+ T cells sorted from blood. The receptor source for this set is a woman under 30 in good health. Both conserved end residues are part of each CDR3. D genes are given only for firm matches. Size tells how often a clone was seen (once, few, many) or the class of an expanded clone, and some rows leave it out.

j_gene: TRBJ2-2; d_gene: TRBD1; v_gene: TRBV6-2/TRBV6-3; abundance: few; CDR3aa: CASSYRDRGTGELFF; CDR3nt: TGTGCCAGCAGTTACCGGGACAGGGGGACCGGGGAGCTGTTTTTT
j_gene: TRBJ2-3; d_gene: -; v_gene: TRBV4-1; abundance: -; CDR3aa: CASSQTTYDRTTDTQYF; CDR3nt: TGCGCCAGCAGCCAAACGACTTATGACAGAACCACAGATACGCAGTATTTT
j_gene: TRBJ2-7; d_gene: -; v_gene: TRBV9; abundance: few; CDR3aa: CASSPSSGGYEQYF; CDR3nt: TGTGCCAGCAGCCCATCGAGTGGGGGCTACGAGCAGTACTTC
j_gene: TRBJ2-3; d_gene: TRBD2; v_gene: TRBV20-1; abundance: -; CDR3aa: CSADGLAGRTDTQYF; CDR3nt: TGCAGTGCCGACGGACTAGCGGGCCGCACAGATACGCAGTATTTT
j_gene: TRBJ1-6; d_gene: -; v_gene: TRBV6-5; abundance: -; CDR3aa: CASSSPTSYNSPLHF; CDR3nt: TGTGCCAGCAGTTCTCCCACTTCCTATAATTCACCCCTCCACTTT
j_gene: TRBJ2-1; d_gene: TRBD2; v_gene: TRBV7-9; abundance: once; CDR3aa: CASSGGGRGVNEQFF; CDR3nt: TGTGCCAGCAGCGGTGGAGGGCGGGGGGTCAATGAGCAGTTCTTC
j_gene: TRBJ2-4; d_gene: -; v_gene: TRBV20-1; abundance: -; CDR3aa: CSASAGVVIQYF; CDR3nt: TGCAGTGCTAGTGCAGGGGTTGTCATTCAGTACTTC
j_gene: TRBJ2-7; d_gene: -; v_gene: TRBV4-1; abundance: -; CDR3aa: CASSQVGGIAYEQYF; CDR3nt: TGCGCCAGCAGCCAAGTAGGAGGGATCGCCTACGAGCAGTACTTC
j_gene: TRBJ2-7; d_gene: -; v_gene: TRBV9; abundance: -; CDR3aa: CASSVGVGQGDEQYF; CDR3nt: TGTGCCAGCAGCGTAGGGGTAGGGCAAGGCGACGAGCAGTACTTC
j_gene: TRBJ2-7; d_gene: -; v_gene: TRBV6-2/TRBV6-3; abundance: -; CDR3aa: CASSYRHSYEQYF; CDR3nt: TGTGCCAGCAGTTACCGCCACAGCTACGAGCAGTACTTC